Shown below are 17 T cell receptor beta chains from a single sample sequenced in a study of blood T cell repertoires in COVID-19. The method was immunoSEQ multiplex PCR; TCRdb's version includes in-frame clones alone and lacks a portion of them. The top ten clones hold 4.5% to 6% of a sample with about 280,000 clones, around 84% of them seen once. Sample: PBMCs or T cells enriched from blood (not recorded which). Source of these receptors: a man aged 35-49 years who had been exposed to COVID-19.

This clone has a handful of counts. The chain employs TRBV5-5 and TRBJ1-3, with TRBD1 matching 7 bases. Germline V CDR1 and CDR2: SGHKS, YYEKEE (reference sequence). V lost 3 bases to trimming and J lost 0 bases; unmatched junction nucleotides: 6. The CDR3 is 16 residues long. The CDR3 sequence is CASSSGGTASGNTIYF. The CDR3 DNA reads TGTGCCAGCAGCTCGGGGGGGACAGCCTCTGGAAACACCATATATTTT.

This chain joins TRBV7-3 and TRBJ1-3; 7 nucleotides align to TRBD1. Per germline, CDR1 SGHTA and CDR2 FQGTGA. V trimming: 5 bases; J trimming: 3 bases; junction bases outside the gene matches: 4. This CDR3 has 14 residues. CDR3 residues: CASSGGDSGNTIYF. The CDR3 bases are TGTGCCAGCAGCGGAGGGGACAGTGGAAACACCATATATTTT.

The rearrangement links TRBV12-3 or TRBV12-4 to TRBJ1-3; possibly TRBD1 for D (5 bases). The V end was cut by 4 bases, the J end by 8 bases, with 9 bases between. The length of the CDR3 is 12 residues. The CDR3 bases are TGTGCCAGCAGTTCCCAGGGTTACACCATATATTTT. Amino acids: CASSSQGYTIYF.

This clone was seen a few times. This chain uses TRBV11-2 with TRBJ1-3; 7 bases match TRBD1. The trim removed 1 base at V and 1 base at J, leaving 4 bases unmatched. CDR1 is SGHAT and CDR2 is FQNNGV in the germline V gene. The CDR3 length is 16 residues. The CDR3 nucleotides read TGTGCCAGCAGCTTAGGCGCAGGGGGATCTGGAAACACCATATATTTT. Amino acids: CASSLGAGGSGNTIYF.

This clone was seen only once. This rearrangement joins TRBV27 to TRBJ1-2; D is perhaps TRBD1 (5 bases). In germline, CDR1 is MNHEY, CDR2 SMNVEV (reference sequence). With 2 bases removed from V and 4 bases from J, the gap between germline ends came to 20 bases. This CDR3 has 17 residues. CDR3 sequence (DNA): TGTGCCAGCAGTTTAAGGGGTCCCCGAGGCCTTATCTATGGCTACACCTTC. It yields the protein CASSLRGPRGLIYGYTF.

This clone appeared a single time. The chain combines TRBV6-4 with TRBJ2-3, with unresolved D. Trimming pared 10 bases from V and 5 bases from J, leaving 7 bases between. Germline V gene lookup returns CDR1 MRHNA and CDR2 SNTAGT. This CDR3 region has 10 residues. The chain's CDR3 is CAIRGDTQYF. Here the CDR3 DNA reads TGTGCCATCCGCGGAGATACGCAGTATTTT.

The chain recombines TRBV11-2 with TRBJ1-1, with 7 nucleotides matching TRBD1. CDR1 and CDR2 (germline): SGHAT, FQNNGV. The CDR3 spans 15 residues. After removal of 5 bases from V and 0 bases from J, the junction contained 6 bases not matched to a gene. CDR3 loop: CASSPGGTVNTEAFF. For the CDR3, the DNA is TGTGCCAGCAGCCCAGGGGGGACAGTGAACACTGAAGCTTTCTTT.

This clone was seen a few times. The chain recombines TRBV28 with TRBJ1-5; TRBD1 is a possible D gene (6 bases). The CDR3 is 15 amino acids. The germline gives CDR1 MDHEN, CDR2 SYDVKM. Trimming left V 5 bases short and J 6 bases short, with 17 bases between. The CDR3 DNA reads TGTGCCAGCAGTCTGGCGATCACAGGGTTTCAGCCCCAGCATTTT. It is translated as CASSLAITGFQPQHF.

This CDR3 is CASRDSGRYEQYF. The CDR3 region has the DNA TGTGCCAGTCGGGACAGCGGTCGCTACGAGCAGTACTTC. The chain recombines TRBV19 with TRBJ2-7, with 7 bases that match TRBD1. Germline lookup yields CDR1 LNHDA and CDR2 SQIVND (reference sequence). Unmatched junction bases numbered 7, after V lost 8 bases and J lost 3 bases. The CDR3 runs 13 residues.

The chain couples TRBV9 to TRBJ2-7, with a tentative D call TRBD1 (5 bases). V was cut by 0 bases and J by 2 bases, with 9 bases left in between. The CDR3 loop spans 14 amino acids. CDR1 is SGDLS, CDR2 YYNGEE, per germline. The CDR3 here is CASSVGIGAYEQYF. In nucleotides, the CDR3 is TGTGCCAGCAGCGTAGGTATAGGGGCCTACGAGCAGTACTTC. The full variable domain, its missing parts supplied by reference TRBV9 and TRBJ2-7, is DSGVTQTPKHLITATGQRVTLRCSPRSGDLSVYWYQQSLDQGLQFLIQYYNGEERAKGNILERFSAQQFPDLHSELNLSSLELGDSALYFCASSVGIGAYEQYFGPGTRLTVT.

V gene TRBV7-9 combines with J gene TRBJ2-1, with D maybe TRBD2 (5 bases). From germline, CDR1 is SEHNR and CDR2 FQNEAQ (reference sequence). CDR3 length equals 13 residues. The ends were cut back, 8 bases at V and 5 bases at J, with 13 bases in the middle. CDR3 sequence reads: CASEGVVDNEQFF. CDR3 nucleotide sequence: TGTGCCAGCGAGGGAGTTGTGGACAATGAGCAGTTCTTC.

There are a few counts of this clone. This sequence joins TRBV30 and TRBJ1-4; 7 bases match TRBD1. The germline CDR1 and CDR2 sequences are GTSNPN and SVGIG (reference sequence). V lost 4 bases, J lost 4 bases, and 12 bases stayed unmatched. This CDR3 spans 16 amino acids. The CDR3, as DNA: TGTGCCTGGATCCCCGTGGGGCAGGGGGTTAATGAAAAACTGTTTTTT. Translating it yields CAWIPVGQGVNEKLFF. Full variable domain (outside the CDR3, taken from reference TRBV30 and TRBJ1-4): SQTIHQWPATLVQPVGSPLSLECTVEGTSNPNLYWYRQAAGRGLQLLFYSVGIGQISSEVPQNLSASRPQDRQFILSSKKLLLSDSGFYLCAWIPVGQGVNEKLFFGSGTQLSVL.

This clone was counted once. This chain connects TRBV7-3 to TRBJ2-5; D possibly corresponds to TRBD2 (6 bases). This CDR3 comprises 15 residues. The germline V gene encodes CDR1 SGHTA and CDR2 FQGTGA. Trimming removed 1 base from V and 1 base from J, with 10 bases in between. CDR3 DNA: TGTGCCAGCAGCTTAATGAACGGGAGCCAAGAGACCCAGTACTTC. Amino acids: CASSLMNGSQETQYF. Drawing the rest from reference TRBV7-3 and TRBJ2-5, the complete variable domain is GAGVSQTPSNKVTEKGKYVELRCDPISGHTALYWYRQSLGQGPEFLIYFQGTGAADDSGLPNDRFFAVRPEGSVSTLKIQRTERGDSAVYLCASSLMNGSQETQYFGPGTRLLVL.

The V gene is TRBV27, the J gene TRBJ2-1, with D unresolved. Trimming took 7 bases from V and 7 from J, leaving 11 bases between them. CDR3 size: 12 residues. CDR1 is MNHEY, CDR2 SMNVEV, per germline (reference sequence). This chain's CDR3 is CASMQSENEQFF. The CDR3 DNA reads TGTGCCAGCATGCAGTCGGAGAATGAGCAGTTCTTC.

In DNA form, the CDR3 reads TGTGCCAGCAGCTTAGCCGCGGGACTAGCGGGAGGGCTTGAGCAGTTCTTC. It is translated as CASSLAAGLAGGLEQFF. The chain combines TRBV7-2 with TRBJ2-1; 16 nucleotides match TRBD2. The CDR3 covers 17 residues. The V segment lost 0 bases and the J segment 9 bases; nucleotides outside the gene matches: 5. CDR1 and CDR2 from the germline V gene are SGHTA and FQGNSA.

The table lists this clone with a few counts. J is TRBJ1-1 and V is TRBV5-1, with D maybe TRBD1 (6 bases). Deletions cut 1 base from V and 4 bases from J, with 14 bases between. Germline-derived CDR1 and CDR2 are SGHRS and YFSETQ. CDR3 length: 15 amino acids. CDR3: CASSLLDSPTTEAFF. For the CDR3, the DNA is TGCGCCAGCAGCTTGCTGGACAGTCCGACCACTGAAGCTTTCTTT. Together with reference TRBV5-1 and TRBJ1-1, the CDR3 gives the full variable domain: KAGVTQTPRYLIKTRGQQVTLSCSPISGHRSVSWYQQTPGQGLQFLFEYFSETQRNKGNFPGRFSGRQFSNSRSEMNVSTLELGDSALYLCASSLLDSPTTEAFFGQGTRLTVV.

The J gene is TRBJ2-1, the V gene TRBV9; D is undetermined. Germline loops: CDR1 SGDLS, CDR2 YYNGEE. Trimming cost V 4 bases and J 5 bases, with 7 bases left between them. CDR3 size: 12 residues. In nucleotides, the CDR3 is TGTGCCAGCAGCTCCCTCGACAATGAGCAGTTCTTC. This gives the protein CASSSLDNEQFF.